The 8 T cell receptor beta chains reported below all come from one sample, sequenced in a study of T cells in Graves' hyperthyroidism and ophthalmopathy (dated by TCRdb to between 2019 and 2020). Receptors were amplified or captured by multiplex PCR. Sequencing instrument: Illumina HiSeq 2000. Amplification of TCR beta CDR3 regions was carried out from RNA transcripts. The first round of RT-PCR for the TCR CDR3 was performed with the HTBI primer set and the Qiagen OneStep RT-PCR kit. TCRdb itself trimmed the public reads at Q25 with fastp, ran MiXCR and retained productive beta chains. Rows are unified per CDR3 protein, each entry keeping the most common DNA and genes. The sample has hundreds of thousands of distinct CDR3 sequences on record, about 38% of them singletons. The ten most abundant clones make up approximately 8.7% of the sample. Sequenced sample: blood. Receptor source: a man aged 18 to 30 with Graves' hyperthyroidism.

This clonotype came up once. The chain links TRBV24-1 to TRBJ1-1, with TRBD1 identical over 7 bases. The CDR3 covers 16 residues. Trimming removed 6 bases from V and 3 bases from J; junction bases left unmatched: 12. Germline lookup yields CDR1 KGHDR and CDR2 SFDVKD. CDR3 sequence: CATSSPGQRRDTEAFF. In nucleotides, the CDR3 is TGTGCCACCAGTAGTCCGGGACAGAGAAGGGACACTGAAGCTTTCTTT.

Concerning this clonotype itself: Its ends do not fully match the called genes, so a read error is possible. The chain is built from TRBV12-3 or TRBV12-4 and TRBJ2-5; D is possibly TRBD1 or TRBD2 (5 bases each). The CDR3 extends over 15 amino acids. The CDR3: CASSWDAGGQGTQYF. The CDR3 DNA sequence: TGTGCCAGCAGTTGGGACGCCGGCGGACAAGGGACCCAGTACTTC.

About this clonotype itself: One junction end disagrees with the germline gene, perhaps due to a read error. The chain uses TRBV7-9 and TRBJ2-7; 7 bases map to TRBD2. CDR3 length equals 14 residues. Looked up from germline, CDR1 is SEHNR and CDR2 is FQNEAQ (reference sequence). The CDR3 protein is CASSFSGPRNEQCF. The CDR3 DNA sequence: TGTGCCAGCAGCTTTAGCGGGCCCAGGAACGAGCAGTGCTTC. Filled out from reference TRBV7-9 and TRBJ2-7, the complete variable domain reads DTGVSQNPRHKITKRGQNVTFRCDPISEHNRLYWYRQTLGQGPEFLTYFQNEAQLEKSRLLSDRFSAERPKGSFSTLEIQRTEQGDSAMYLCASSFSGPRNEQCFGPGTRLTVT.

The chain has TRBV7-3 and TRBJ2-5, with 9 nucleotides matching TRBD1. V shed 4 bases, J shed 7 bases, and the junction held 7 bases outside the gene matches. The CDR3 contains 14 residues. Germline V lookup: CDR1 SGHTA, CDR2 FQGTGA. DNA for the CDR3: TGTGCCAGCAGCTCCGGGACAGGGAACGGGACCCAGTACTTC. Its translation: CASSSGTGNGTQYF. The full variable domain, rest sourced from reference TRBV7-3 and TRBJ2-5, is GAGVSQTPSNKVTEKGKYVELRCDPISGHTALYWYRQSLGQGPEFLIYFQGTGAADDSGLPNDRFFAVRPEGSVSTLKIQRTERGDSAVYLCASSSGTGNGTQYFGPGTRLLVL.

Worth noting for this clonotype: A read error may explain this, as a much larger clone is one base away. The chain is built from TRBV2 and TRBJ1-5, with no clear D. The length of the CDR3 is 13 residues. CDR1 is SNHLY and CDR2 is FYNNEI in the germline V gene. CDR3 in amino acids: CASSSRYNQHQHF. The CDR3 region has the DNA TGTGCCAGCAGTAGCCGATACAATCAGCACCAGCATTTT.

The V gene is TRBV20-1, the J gene TRBJ2-5; TRBD2 matches 13 bases. The germline gives CDR1 DFQATT, CDR2 SNEGSKA (reference sequence). This CDR3 contains 15 residues. Trimming cost V 3 bases and J 5 bases; bases outside gene matches: 6. For the CDR3, the DNA is TGCAGTGCTAGGTGGGGACTAGCGGGATATGAGACCCAGTACTTC. Translating gives CSARWGLAGYETQYF.

This clonotype was found a few times. The rearrangement joins TRBV5-1 to TRBJ2-2, with D maybe TRBD2 (6 bases). The V end lost 5 bases, the J end lost 1 base, and 9 bases lay between the germline ends. The germline gives CDR1 SGHRS, CDR2 YFSETQ. The CDR3 contains 14 residues. Here the CDR3 reads CASRSGGNTGELFF. Here the CDR3 DNA reads TGCGCCAGCAGGTCCGGGGGGAACACCGGGGAGCTGTTTTTT.

This chain connects TRBV2 to TRBJ1-4; 7 bases line up with TRBD1. CDR1 and CDR2 (germline): SNHLY, FYNNEI. This CDR3 is 13 amino acids long. The ends lost 9 bases at V and 8 bases at J; junction bases unmatched: 9. The CDR3 is CARTTGQGEKLFF. The CDR3, as DNA: TGTGCCAGAACGACAGGGCAAGGGGAAAAACTGTTTTTT.